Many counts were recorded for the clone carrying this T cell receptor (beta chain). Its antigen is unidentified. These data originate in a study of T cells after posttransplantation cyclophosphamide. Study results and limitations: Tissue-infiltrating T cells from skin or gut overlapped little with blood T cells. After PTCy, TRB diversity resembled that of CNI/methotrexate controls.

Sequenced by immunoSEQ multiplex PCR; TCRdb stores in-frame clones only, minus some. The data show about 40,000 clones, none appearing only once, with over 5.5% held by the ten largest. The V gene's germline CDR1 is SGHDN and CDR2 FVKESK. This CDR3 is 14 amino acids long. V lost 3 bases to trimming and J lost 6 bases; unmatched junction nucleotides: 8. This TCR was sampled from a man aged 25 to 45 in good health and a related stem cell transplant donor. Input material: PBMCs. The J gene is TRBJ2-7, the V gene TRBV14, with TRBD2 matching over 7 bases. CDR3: CASSQTGRGGEQYF. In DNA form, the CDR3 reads TGTGCCAGCAGCCAGACGGGCCGCGGGGGCGAGCAGTACTTC.